The clone carrying this TCR beta chain was recorded once. The table came from immunoSEQ multiplex PCR; TCRdb's copy has only in-frame clones and leaves some out. There are about 140,000 clones in the sample; about 89% occur only once, and more than 6.5% lies in the top ten. The record originates from a study of control samples from healthy donors and cancer patients. The CDR3 sequence is 15 residues long. Germline values: CDR1 SGHAT, CDR2 FQNNGV. V lost 0 bases, J lost 7 bases, and 10 bases lay in between. The sample taken for sequencing was blood. The chain combines TRBV11-2 with TRBJ1-6; a possible D gene is TRBD1 (6 bases). The origin of this receptor is a man between 18 and 35 years old in good health. The CDR3 bases are TGTGCCAGCAGCTTAGACAGGACAGTGAATTCACCCCTCCACTTT. Protein sequence: CASSLDRTVNSPLHF.